This T cell receptor beta chain originates from a study of T cell responses to AZD1222 COVID-19 vaccine. On this clone itself: What it binds is unknown.

Measured with immunoSEQ multiplex PCR; TCRdb has only the in-frame clones, and not every one. This sample yields about 130,000 clones, of which approximately 85% are seen a single time; almost 4.5% belongs to the top ten. General study results and limits: Vaccine-associated CD4 TCRs ranged over spike, dominating at 160-218 and 743-854. Once two AZD1222 doses were given, Spike-specific TCR breadth and depth went up. Donor demographics were predominantly white British with a female majority; clonal diversity may be underestimated.

The CDR3 runs 14 residues. V lost 4 bases to trimming and J lost 3 bases; unmatched junction nucleotides: 3. Germline V CDR1 and CDR2: SGHRS, YFSETQ. The chain joins TRBV5-1 to TRBJ2-3, with 9 bases that match TRBD1. Specimen: peripheral blood, collected 28 days after the second AZD1222 dose. This TCR was recovered from an adult who received the AZD1222 COVID-19 vaccine. The CDR3 nucleotides are TGCGCCAGCAGCCCGGGACAGGGTACAGATACGCAGTATTTT. This translates into CASSPGQGTDTQYF.